A single sample gave rise to the 21 T cell receptor beta chains below, sequenced in a study of identical twins. TCRdb re-derived calls from the 5' RACE reads in MiXCR, one entry per CDR3 protein. The sample gives 400,000 to 500,000 distinct CDR3 sequences, around 15% of which show up once; approximately 0.98% is in the top ten. This sample also belongs to another study, concerning yellow fever vaccine responses in identical twins.

Sequenced: CD4+ T cells sorted from blood. The receptors originated from a woman between 18 and 30 years old in good health.

This clonotype was counted between two and nine times. This rearrangement joins TRBV6-1 to TRBJ2-7, with TRBD2 as a possible D gene (5 bases). This CDR3 spans 12 amino acids. Trimming took 7 bases from V and 2 from J, leaving 9 bases between them. CDR1 is MNHNS, CDR2 SASEGT, per germline. The CDR3, as DNA: TGTGCCAGCATTGGGGAGACCTACGAGCAGTACTTC. It specifies CASIGETYEQYF.

The table lists this clonotype with a few counts. V gene TRBV20-1 combines with J gene TRBJ2-3, with 7 positions matching TRBD2. Trimming at V came to 2 bases and at J to 6 bases, leaving 8 bases not matched to a gene. From germline, CDR1 is DFQATT and CDR2 SNEGSKA (reference sequence). The CDR3 has 14 amino acids. The CDR3 loop is CSARKAGAGDTQYF. CDR3 DNA: TGCAGTGCTAGAAAGGCGGGAGCTGGGGATACGCAGTATTTT.

The rearrangement links TRBV11-2 to TRBJ2-7, with a possible D match to TRBD1 (6 bases). The germline V gene encodes CDR1 SGHAT and CDR2 FQNNGV. CDR3 length: 15 residues. V gave up 1 base and J gave up 5 bases, with 15 bases separating them. The CDR3 nucleotides read TGTGCCAGCAGCTTAGCCCAAGGACAGTCCAACGAGCAGTACTTC. It translates to CASSLAQGQSNEQYF.

Here the CDR3 DNA reads TGTGCCAGCAGCCCACCTGGGAGGACTGCCGGAGAGACCCAGTACTTC. The encoded protein is CASSPPGRTAGETQYF. V is TRBV7-9 and J is TRBJ2-5; tentatively, D is TRBD2 (6 bases). The CDR3 covers 16 residues. The germline V gene has CDR1 SEHNR and CDR2 FQNEAQ (reference sequence). With 5 bases removed from V and 4 bases from J, the gap between germline ends came to 20 bases.

V and J are TRBV7-2 and TRBJ2-1; D possibly corresponds to TRBD2 (5 bases). V was clipped by 0 bases and J by 0 bases, with 9 bases between them. Germline CDR1 and CDR2: SGHTA and FQGNSA. This CDR3 region has 16 residues. CDR3 sequence: CASSLALASSYNEQFF. The CDR3 bases are TGTGCCAGCAGCTTAGCTCTAGCAAGCTCCTACAATGAGCAGTTCTTC.

In its sample, this clonotype was seen many times. This chain links TRBV6-2 or TRBV6-3 with TRBJ2-1; TRBD1 or TRBD2 may be the D gene (5 bases each). The CDR3 consists of 15 residues. Looked up from germline, CDR1 is MNHEY and CDR2 is SVGEGT. The germline V and J ends were trimmed by 4 bases and 9 bases, with 19 bases remaining between them. The CDR3 nucleotides are TGTGCCAGCAGTTGGGCTAGCTTCGTTGGGGGTGAGCAGTTCTTC. Its translation is CASSWASFVGGEQFF.

This clonotype came up a few times. This chain links TRBV9 with TRBJ1-4; D gene ambiguous. The CDR3 is 14 amino acids. From germline, CDR1 is SGDLS and CDR2 YYNGEE. V lost 2 bases and J lost 0, with 5 bases in between. The CDR3 reads CASSVQSTNEKLFF. CDR3 in DNA: TGTGCCAGCAGCGTTCAGTCAACTAATGAAAAACTGTTTTTT.

Many counts were recorded for this clonotype. V and J are TRBV7-3 and TRBJ2-1; 10 bases align to TRBD2. The CDR3 runs to 15 residues. Trimming at V came to 8 bases and at J to 4 bases, leaving 8 bases not matched to a gene. Germline CDR1 and CDR2: SGHTA and FQGTGA. The CDR3 reads CASSPSGGAYNEQFF. CDR3 bases: TGTGCCAGCTCACCAAGCGGGGGGGCTTACAATGAGCAGTTCTTC.

The chain links TRBV29-1 to TRBJ2-3; the match to TRBD1 covers 10 bases. V lost 6 bases to trimming and J lost 1 base; unmatched junction nucleotides: 7. This CDR3 has 15 amino acids. Looked up from germline, CDR1 is SQVTM and CDR2 is ANQGSEA. The CDR3 is CSVLGDRGGTDTQYF. CDR3 nucleotides: TGCAGCGTCCTTGGGGACAGGGGCGGCACAGATACGCAGTATTTT.

The sample holds a few counts of this clonotype. The chain is built from TRBV4-3 and TRBJ1-2, with D perhaps TRBD1 (6 bases). Germline CDR1 and CDR2: LGHNA and YSLEER. This CDR3 contains 13 residues. With 1 base removed from V and 7 bases from J, the gap between germline ends came to 10 bases. DNA for the CDR3: TGCGCCAGCAGCCAAGTACAGGGCACTGGCTACACCTTC. This gives the protein CASSQVQGTGYTF.

This chain joins TRBV12-3 or TRBV12-4 and TRBJ2-7; 10 positions match TRBD1. V was pared by 5 bases and J by 7 bases, with 11 bases of the junction left unmatched. This CDR3 has 15 residues. CDR3 nucleotides: TGTGCCAGCAGTCCCGCCGCTGACAGGGGGCAAGAGCAGTACTTC. Encoded protein: CASSPAADRGQEQYF.

The chain carries TRBV20-1 and TRBJ2-2; D tentatively reads TRBD1 or TRBD2 (6 bases each). The length of the CDR3 is 13 residues. V gave up 6 bases and J gave up 3 bases, with 11 bases separating them. Germline V gene sequence: CDR1 DFQATT, CDR2 SNEGSKA (reference sequence). This CDR3 reads CSAERGDTGELFF. For the CDR3, the DNA is TGCAGTGCAGAAAGGGGGGACACCGGGGAGCTGTTTTTT.

This clonotype was counted only a few times. The chain's CDR3 is CASSPAGGRNTGELFF. The CDR3 bases are TGTGCCAGCAGCCCCGCGGGCGGAAGAAACACCGGGGAGCTGTTTTTT. V usage is TRBV27 and J usage is TRBJ2-2; D possibly corresponds to TRBD2 (5 bases). The CDR3 is 16 residues long. Germline V lookup: CDR1 MNHEY, CDR2 SMNVEV (reference sequence). V lost 6 bases, J lost 2 bases, and 16 bases lay in between.

The genes are TRBV6-1 and TRBJ2-1, with no clear D. Trimming removed 3 bases at V and 4 bases at J, with 10 bases between. The length of the CDR3 is 14 residues. The germline V gene has CDR1 MNHNS and CDR2 SASEGT. CDR3 DNA: TGTGCCAGCAGTGACTTAGGTCTTTACAATGAGCAGTTCTTC. It specifies CASSDLGLYNEQFF.

This chain links TRBV3-1 with TRBJ2-6; maybe TRBD2 (6 bases). The germline gives CDR1 LGHDT, CDR2 YNNKEL (reference sequence). The CDR3 totals 15 residues. The V end lost 5 bases, the J end lost 8 bases, and 16 bases lay between the germline ends. CDR3 region: CASSSGRGQPNVLTF. DNA of the CDR3: TGTGCCAGCAGCTCAGGGCGGGGCCAGCCCAACGTCCTGACTTTC.

The chain has TRBV11-1 and TRBJ2-3, with TRBD2 matching 13 bases. The germline gives CDR1 SGHAT, CDR2 FQDESV (reference sequence). J gave up 0 bases and V 4 bases, and 10 bases lay outside the gene matches. The length of the CDR3 is 19 residues. CDR3 sequence reads: CASSSRWTSGGASTDTQYF. The CDR3 DNA reads as TGTGCCAGCAGCTCCCGTTGGACTAGCGGGGGTGCTAGCACAGATACGCAGTATTTT.

This rearrangement joins TRBV30 to TRBJ1-6; D unresolved. Looked up from germline, CDR1 is GTSNPN and CDR2 is SVGIG (reference sequence). Deletions cut 4 bases from V and 9 bases from J, with 7 bases between. This CDR3 has 11 amino acids. As DNA, the CDR3 is TGTGCCTGGACAAGTCTTTCACCCCTCCACTTT. Translation: CAWTSLSPLHF.

This chain connects TRBV20-1 to TRBJ1-1; no clear D gene. Germline V gives CDR1 DFQATT, CDR2 SNEGSKA (reference sequence). The germline V and J ends were trimmed by 5 bases and 1 base, with 11 bases remaining between them. The length of the CDR3 is 13 residues. The CDR3 nucleotides read TGCAGTGCTCCCTCCCCCTCGAACACTGAAGCTTTCTTT. Translation: CSAPSPSNTEAFF.

In its sample, this clonotype was seen a few times. One end of the junction varies from germline; a read error may be responsible. The chain carries TRBV11-2 and TRBJ2-7; the D is unclear. Germline V gives CDR1 SGHAT, CDR2 FQNNGV. The CDR3 totals 18 residues. The DNA of the CDR3 is TGTGCCAGCAACTTAGTCCTCTCCAGCAGCTTAGATAATTACGAGCAGTACTTC. Its translation: CASNLVLSSSLDNYEQYF.

This clonotype showed up just a few times. The CDR3 DNA reads TGTGCCACCAGCAGAGAACAGATGAACACTGAAGCTTTCTTT. As protein: CATSREQMNTEAFF. The J gene is TRBJ1-1, the V gene TRBV15; D gene uncertain. CDR3 length: 14 residues. V gave up 0 bases and J gave up 0 bases, with 5 bases separating them. Germline V gives CDR1 LNHNV, CDR2 YYDKDF (reference sequence).

In its sample, this clonotype was seen a few times. The V gene is TRBV5-1, the J gene TRBJ2-1, with 8 bases fitting TRBD1. Trimming removed 4 bases from V and 3 bases from J; junction bases left unmatched: 3. This CDR3 comprises 14 residues. Germline V CDR1 and CDR2: SGHRS, YFSETQ. CDR3 region: CASSRTGIYNEQFF. The CDR3 DNA is TGCGCCAGCAGCCGGACAGGGATCTACAATGAGCAGTTCTTC.